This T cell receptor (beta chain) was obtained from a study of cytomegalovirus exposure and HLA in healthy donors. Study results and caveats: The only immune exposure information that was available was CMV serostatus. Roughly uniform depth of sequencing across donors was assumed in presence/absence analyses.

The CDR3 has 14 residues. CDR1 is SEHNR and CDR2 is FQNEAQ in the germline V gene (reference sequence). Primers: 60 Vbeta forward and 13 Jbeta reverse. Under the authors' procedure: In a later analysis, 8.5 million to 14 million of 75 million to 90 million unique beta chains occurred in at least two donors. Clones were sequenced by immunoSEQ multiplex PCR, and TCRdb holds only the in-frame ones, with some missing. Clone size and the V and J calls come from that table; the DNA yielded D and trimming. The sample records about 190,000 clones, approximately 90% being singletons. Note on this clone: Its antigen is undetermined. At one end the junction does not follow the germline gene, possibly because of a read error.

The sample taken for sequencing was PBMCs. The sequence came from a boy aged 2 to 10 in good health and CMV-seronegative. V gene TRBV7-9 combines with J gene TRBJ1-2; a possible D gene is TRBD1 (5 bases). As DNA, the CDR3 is TGTTCCAGCAGCTTACTTTCGGCAGGGCATGGCTACACCTTC. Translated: CSSSLLSAGHGYTF.